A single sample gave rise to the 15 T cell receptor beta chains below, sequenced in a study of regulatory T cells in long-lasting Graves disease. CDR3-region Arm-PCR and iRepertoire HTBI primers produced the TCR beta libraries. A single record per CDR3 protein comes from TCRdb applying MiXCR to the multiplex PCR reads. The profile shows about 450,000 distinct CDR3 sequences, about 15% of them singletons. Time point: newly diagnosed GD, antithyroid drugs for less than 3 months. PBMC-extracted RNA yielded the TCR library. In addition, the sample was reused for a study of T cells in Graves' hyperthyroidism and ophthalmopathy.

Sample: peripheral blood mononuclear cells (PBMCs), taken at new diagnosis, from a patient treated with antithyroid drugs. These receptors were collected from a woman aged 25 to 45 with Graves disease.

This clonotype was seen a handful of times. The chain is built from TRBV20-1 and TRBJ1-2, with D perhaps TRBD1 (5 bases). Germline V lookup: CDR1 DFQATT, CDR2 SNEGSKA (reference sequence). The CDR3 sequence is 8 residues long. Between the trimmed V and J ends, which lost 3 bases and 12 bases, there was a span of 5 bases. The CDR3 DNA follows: TGCAGTGCTAGGACAGACACCTTC. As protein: CSARTDTF.

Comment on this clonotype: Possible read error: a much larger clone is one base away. The CDR3 reads CASSLVVWDTGELFF. The CDR3 region has the DNA TGTGCCAGCAGCTTAGTGGTGTGGGACACCGGGGAGCTGTTTTTT. This chain uses TRBV5-1 with TRBJ2-2; D gene unclear. Germline V lookup: CDR1 SGHRS, CDR2 YFSETQ. The CDR3 extends over 15 amino acids.

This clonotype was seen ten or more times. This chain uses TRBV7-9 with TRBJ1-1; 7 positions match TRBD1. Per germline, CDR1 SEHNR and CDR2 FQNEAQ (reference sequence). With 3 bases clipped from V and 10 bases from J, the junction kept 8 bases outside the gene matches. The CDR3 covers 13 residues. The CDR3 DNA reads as TGTGCCAGCAGCTTGACAGGGACGAACGGAGCTTTCTTT. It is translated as CASSLTGTNGAFF.

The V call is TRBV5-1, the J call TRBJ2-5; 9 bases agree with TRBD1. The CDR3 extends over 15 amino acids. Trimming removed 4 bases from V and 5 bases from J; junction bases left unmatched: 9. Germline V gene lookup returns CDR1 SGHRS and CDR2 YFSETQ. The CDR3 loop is CASSPYTGGGETQYF. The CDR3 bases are TGCGCCAGCAGCCCTTACACAGGGGGCGGGGAGACCCAGTACTTC.

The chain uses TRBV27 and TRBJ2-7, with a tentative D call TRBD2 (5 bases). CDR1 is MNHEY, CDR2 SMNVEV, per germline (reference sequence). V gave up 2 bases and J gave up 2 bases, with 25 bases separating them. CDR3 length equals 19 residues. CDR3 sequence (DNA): TGTGCCAGCAGTTTACCCCATGCTAGCCTGACGCCTGGGCCCTACGAGCAGTACTTC. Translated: CASSLPHASLTPGPYEQYF.

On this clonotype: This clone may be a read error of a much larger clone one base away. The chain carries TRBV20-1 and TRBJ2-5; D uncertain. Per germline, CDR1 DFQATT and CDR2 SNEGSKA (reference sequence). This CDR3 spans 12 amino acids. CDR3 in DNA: TGCAGTGCTAGACTAGAAGGAGAGACCCATTACTTC. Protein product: CSARLEGETHYF.

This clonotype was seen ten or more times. The CDR3: CASSFTDRDYPYEQYF. The CDR3 DNA is TGTGCCAGCAGTTTTACGGACAGGGACTATCCCTACGAGCAGTACTTC. The genes are TRBV11-2 and TRBJ2-7; TRBD1 might be the D (8 bases). Trimming removed 6 bases from V and 2 bases from J, with 20 bases in between. CDR3 length equals 16 residues. Germline V gene data show CDR1 as SGHAT and CDR2 as FQNNGV.

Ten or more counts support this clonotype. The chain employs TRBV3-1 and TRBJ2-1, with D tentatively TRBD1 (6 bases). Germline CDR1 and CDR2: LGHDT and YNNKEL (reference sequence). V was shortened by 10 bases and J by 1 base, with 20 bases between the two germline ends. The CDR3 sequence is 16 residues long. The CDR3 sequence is CATGETAFPSYNEQFF. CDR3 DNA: TGTGCCACAGGGGAAACAGCATTCCCATCCTACAATGAGCAGTTCTTC.

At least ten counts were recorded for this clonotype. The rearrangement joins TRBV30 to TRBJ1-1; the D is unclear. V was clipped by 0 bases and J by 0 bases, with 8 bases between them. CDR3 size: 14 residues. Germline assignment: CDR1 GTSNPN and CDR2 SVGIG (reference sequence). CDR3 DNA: TGTGCCTGGAGTGTAGGCGCCATGAACACTGAAGCTTTCTTT. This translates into CAWSVGAMNTEAFF.

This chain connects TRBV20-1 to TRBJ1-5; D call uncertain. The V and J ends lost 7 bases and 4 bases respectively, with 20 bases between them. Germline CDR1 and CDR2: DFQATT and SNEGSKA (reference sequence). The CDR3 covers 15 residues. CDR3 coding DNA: TGCAGTGGGGCCTGGGGAATGGATCGGAATCAGCCCCAGCATTTT. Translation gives CSGAWGMDRNQPQHF.

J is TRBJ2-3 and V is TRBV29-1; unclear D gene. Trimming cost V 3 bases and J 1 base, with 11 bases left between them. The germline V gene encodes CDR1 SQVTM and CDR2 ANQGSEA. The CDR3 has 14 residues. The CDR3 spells CSVESWLGTDTQYF. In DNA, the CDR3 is TGCAGCGTTGAGAGTTGGCTTGGCACAGATACGCAGTATTTT.

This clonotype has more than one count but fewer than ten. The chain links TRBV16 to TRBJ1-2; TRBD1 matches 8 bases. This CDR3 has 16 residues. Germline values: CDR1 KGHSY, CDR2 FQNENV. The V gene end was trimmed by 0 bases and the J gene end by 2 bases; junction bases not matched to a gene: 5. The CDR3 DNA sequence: TGTGCCAGCAGCCAATCGGGTCAGGGGGCGAACTATGGCTACACCTTC. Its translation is CASSQSGQGANYGYTF.

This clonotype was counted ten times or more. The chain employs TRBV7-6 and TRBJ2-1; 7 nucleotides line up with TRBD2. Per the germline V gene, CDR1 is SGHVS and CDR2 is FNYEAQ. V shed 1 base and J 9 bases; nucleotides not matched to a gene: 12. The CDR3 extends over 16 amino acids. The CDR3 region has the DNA TGTGCCAGCAGCTTAGGGGCGGGAGCTGGGCCAATTGAGCAGTTCTTC. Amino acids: CASSLGAGAGPIEQFF.

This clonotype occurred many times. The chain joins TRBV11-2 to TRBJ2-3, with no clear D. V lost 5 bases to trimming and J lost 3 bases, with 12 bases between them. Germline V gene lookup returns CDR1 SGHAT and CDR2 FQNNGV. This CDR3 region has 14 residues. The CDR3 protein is CASSITERTDTQYF. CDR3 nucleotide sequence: TGTGCCAGCAGCATAACCGAGAGAACAGATACGCAGTATTTT.

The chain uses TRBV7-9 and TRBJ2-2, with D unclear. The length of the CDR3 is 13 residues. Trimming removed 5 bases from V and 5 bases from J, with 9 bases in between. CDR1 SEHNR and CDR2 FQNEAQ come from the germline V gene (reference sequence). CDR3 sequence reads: CASSRAQTGELFF. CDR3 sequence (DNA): TGTGCCAGCAGCCGAGCACAGACCGGGGAGCTGTTTTTT.